A selection of T cell receptor beta chains follows, all from one sample in a study of CD8+ T cells in alopecia areata. Clones were sequenced by immunoSEQ multiplex PCR, and TCRdb holds only the in-frame ones, with some missing. This sample has some 120,000 clones, with over 60% found just once. The source was CD4+ T cells sorted from blood, collected at week 4, from a patient treated with tofacitinib. These receptors were collected from a human donor with alopecia areata. Both conserved end residues are part of each CDR3. The D gene is left open where the match is weak. The size entry is marked missing in some rows and otherwise reads once, few, many or a size class.

j_gene,d_gene,abundance,v_gene,CDR3nt,CDR3aa
TRBJ2-7,TRBD1,few,TRBV5-6,TGTGCCAGCAGCCTACGGACCGGGACAGGGAACGAGCAGTACTTC,CASSLRTGTGNEQYF
TRBJ1-4,.,.,TRBV20-1,TGCAGTGCTAGAGGGAATGAAAAACTGTTTTTT,CSARGNEKLFF
TRBJ2-3,.,few,TRBV27,TGTGCCAGCAGTTCCAGGGTTAGTGGAGATACGCAGTATTTT,CASSSRVSGDTQYF
TRBJ2-4,.,few,TRBV15,TGTGCCACCAGAGGGGGGAACATTCAGTACTTC,CATRGGNIQYF
TRBJ2-4,.,.,TRBV2,TGTGCCAGCAGTGTTGAGGGAAACAAAAACATTCAGTACTTC,CASSVEGNKNIQYF
TRBJ1-4,.,few,TRBV28,TGTGCCAGCAGTTCCCCGGTTGGGGGCGTCAGTGAAAAACTGTTTTTT,CASSSPVGGVSEKLFF
TRBJ2-5,TRBD1,.,TRBV20-1,TGCAGTGCCAGGGGGGAGACCCAGTACTTC,CSARGETQYF
TRBJ1-4,TRBD1,.,TRBV30,TGTGCCTGGAGTGTAAACAGGGGAAGTGAAAAACTGTTTTTT,CAWSVNRGSEKLFF
TRBJ1-1,.,few,TRBV7-2,TGTGCCAGCAGCCAGCAGGGAGAGCTTGGATCTGAAGCTTTCTTT,CASSQQGELGSEAFF
TRBJ2-7,.,.,TRBV28,TGTGCCAGCATACCTGAGAGGGGACAAGTCTACGAGCAGTACTTC,CASIPERGQVYEQYF
TRBJ1-4,.,.,TRBV5-6,TGTGCCAGCCGGGGGCAGTTGAATGAAAAACTGTTTTTT,CASRGQLNEKLFF
TRBJ2-1,TRBD2,once,TRBV5-1,TGCGCCAGCAGCTTGGAAGCGGGGGGCCTTGCACGGCAGTTCTTC,CASSLEAGGLARQFF
TRBJ1-2,.,once,TRBV5-1,TGCGCCAGCAGCTTGGGCGGGGGCCGCGGCTACACCTTC,CASSLGGGRGYTF
TRBJ1-1,.,.,TRBV5-4,TGTGCCAGCAGCGAGGAAGTCCGCACTGAAGCTTTCTTT,CASSEEVRTEAFF
TRBJ1-1,.,.,TRBV9,TGTGCCAGCAGCCCTAGCCGGGGGACTGGTCACGAAGCTTTCTTT,CASSPSRGTGHEAFF
TRBJ2-1,.,.,TRBV29-1,TGCAGCGTTGAAACCGGGGCGGGAATCTCCTACAATGAGCAGTTCTTC,CSVETGAGISYNEQFF
TRBJ1-1,TRBD1,once,TRBV7-2,TGTGCCAGCAGCTCCGACAGGGCGAACACTGAAGCTTTCTTT,CASSSDRANTEAFF
TRBJ2-3,.,.,TRBV7-2,TGTGCCAGCAGACGAAACACAGATACGCAGTATTTT,CASRRNTDTQYF
TRBJ2-1,.,few,TRBV27,TGTGCCAGCAGTTTGCCGGTCTCGCGTGAGCAGTTCTTC,CASSLPVSREQFF
TRBJ1-1,.,once,TRBV30,TGTGCCTGGAGTCCTAGGATGCGGGGCACTGAAGCTTTCTTT,CAWSPRMRGTEAFF
TRBJ2-3,TRBD2,once,TRBV6-5,TGTGCCAGCAGTCTCAGACTAGCTGCCACAGATACGCAGTATTTT,CASSLRLAATDTQYF
TRBJ2-7,.,few,TRBV29-1,TGCAGCGTTGGGACCCTCTACGAGCAGTACTTC,CSVGTLYEQYF
TRBJ1-5,.,few,TRBV7-2,TGTGCCAGCAGCTTGCGGGGGGGTACCAATCAGCCCCAGCATTTT,CASSLRGGTNQPQHF
TRBJ2-7,.,once,TRBV6-6,TGTGCCAGCAGTCCACGGGGGACTTCCTACGAGCAGTACTTC,CASSPRGTSYEQYF
TRBJ2-2,.,.,TRBV7-2,TGTGCCAGCAGCCCGGCGTGGGCGGGCACCGGGGAGCTGTTTTTT,CASSPAWAGTGELFF
TRBJ2-7,.,.,TRBV2,TGTGCCAGCAGTGTGGAGTACGAGCAGTACTTC,CASSVEYEQYF
TRBJ2-6,TRBD1,.,TRBV10-3,TGTGCCATCAGCTGGACAGGGGGACGCTCGGGGGCCAACGTCCTGACTTTC,CAISWTGGRSGANVLTF
TRBJ2-5,TRBD2,.,TRBV11-2,TGTGCCAGCAGCTTAGTGCGGGGGGTCTTCGAGACCCAGTACTTC,CASSLVRGVFETQYF
TRBJ1-3,TRBD1,.,TRBV30,TGTGCCTGGAGTGTACTACTTCGACAGGGGAGCGCTGGAAACACCATATATTTT,CAWSVLLRQGSAGNTIYF
TRBJ1-1,TRBD1,.,TRBV7-8,TGTGCCAGCAGCTCAGGACAGGCGGCGAACACTGAAGCTTTCTTT,CASSSGQAANTEAFF
TRBJ1-3,.,few,TRBV9,TGTGCCAGCAGCGTAGGAGGAAACACCATATATTTT,CASSVGGNTIYF
TRBJ1-1,.,.,TRBV6-5,TGTGCCAGCAGTCCCCACGACAGGACCACTGAAGCTTTCTTT,CASSPHDRTTEAFF
TRBJ1-2,.,.,TRBV5-4,TGTGCCAGCAGCTGGGCAGGGGATACGCGCGGCTACACCTTC,CASSWAGDTRGYTF
TRBJ2-5,.,few,TRBV7-6,TGTGCCAGCAGCCCCCATTTGGAGACCCAGTACTTC,CASSPHLETQYF
TRBJ2-7,.,.,TRBV9,TGTGCCAGCAGCTTAGGACCGCGGGCCTACGAGCAGTACTTC,CASSLGPRAYEQYF
TRBJ1-6,.,.,TRBV27,TGTGCCAGCAAGTTGTCCGGGGCGAGGTCACCCCTCCACTTT,CASKLSGARSPLHF
TRBJ1-2,TRBD1,few,TRBV29-1,TGCAGCGCACAGGGGGCACTTAACTATGGCTACACCTTC,CSAQGALNYGYTF
TRBJ1-2,.,.,TRBV5-6,TGTGCCAGCAGCTTGAACAGGGATGGCTACACCTTC,CASSLNRDGYTF
TRBJ2-5,TRBD2,.,TRBV5-1,TGCGCCAGCACCCTGGTGAGCGGGGGCACCCCTAGCAGGGAGACCCAGTACTTC,CASTLVSGGTPSRETQYF
TRBJ2-2,.,.,TRBV5-1,TGCGCCAGCAGCTTGTTACCAGGGGCCGGGGAGCTGTTTTTT,CASSLLPGAGELFF
TRBJ2-7,TRBD2,.,TRBV6-1,TGTGCCAGCCGACTAGCGGGAGGGCCTGTGCAGTACTTC,CASRLAGGPVQYF
TRBJ2-7,TRBD1,few,TRBV15,TGTGCCACCAGCAGAGATCGAGGACAGGGACGCTACGAGCAGTACTTC,CATSRDRGQGRYEQYF
TRBJ1-5,.,once,TRBV6-5,TGTGCCAGCAGGGATACAGTAAATAGCAATCAGCCCCAGCATTTT,CASRDTVNSNQPQHF
TRBJ1-2,.,.,TRBV5-6,TGTGCCAGCAGCTTGCCCTTGCGACTTTCTTCCCTACTGGGCTACACCTTC,CASSLPLRLSSLLGYTF
TRBJ2-5,.,.,TRBV10-3,TGTGCCATCAGTGAGTCGGGGGATCAAGAGACCCAGTACTTC,CAISESGDQETQYF
TRBJ2-4,TRBD2,.,TRBV28,TGTGCCAGCAGGCCTTCTAGCGGGATAAACATTCAGTACTTC,CASRPSSGINIQYF
TRBJ1-5,.,.,TRBV25-1,TGTGCCAGCAGGGAATGGACGCACCAGCCCCAGCATTTT,CASREWTHQPQHF